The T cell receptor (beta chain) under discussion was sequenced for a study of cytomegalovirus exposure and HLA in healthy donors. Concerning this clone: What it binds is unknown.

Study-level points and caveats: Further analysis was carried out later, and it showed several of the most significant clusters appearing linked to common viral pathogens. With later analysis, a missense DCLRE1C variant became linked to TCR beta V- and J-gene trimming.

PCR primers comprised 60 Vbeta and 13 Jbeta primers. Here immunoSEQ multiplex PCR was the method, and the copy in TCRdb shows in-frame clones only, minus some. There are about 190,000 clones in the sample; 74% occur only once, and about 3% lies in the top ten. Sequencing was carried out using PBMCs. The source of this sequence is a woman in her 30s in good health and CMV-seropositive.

The CDR3 region has the DNA TGTGCCAGCGGCTTAGCGGGTACGAACACCGGGGAGCTGTTTTTT. It yields the protein CASGLAGTNTGELFF. The V and J genes are TRBV28 and TRBJ2-2; TRBD2 agrees at 7 bases. V lost 8 bases to trimming and J lost 0 bases; unmatched junction nucleotides: 6. CDR3 size: 15 residues. Germline assignment: CDR1 MDHEN and CDR2 SYDVKM.